These 32 T cell receptor beta chains share one sample of origin, sequenced in a study of glioma-infiltrating T cells. TCR alpha and beta CDR3 regions were amplified from RNA using iRepertoire nested multiplex PCR. From the multiplex PCR reads, TCRdb called clonotypes with MiXCR, one entry per CDR3 protein. The table lists a few hundred thousand distinct CDR3 sequences, roughly two fifths of them singletons. The sequenced sample consisted of glioma tissue, nonneoplastic brain tissue, or PBMCs (not recorded which). The receptors originated from a human donor with low-grade glioma or glioblastoma, undergoing nonglioma brain surgery, or in good health (not recorded which).

The chain employs TRBV20-1 and TRBJ2-5; maybe TRBD2 (6 bases). V gave up 1 base and J gave up 10 bases, with 28 bases separating them. CDR3 length equals 17 residues. From germline, CDR1 is DFQATT and CDR2 SNEGSKA (reference sequence). In nucleotides, the CDR3 is TGCAGTGCTAGAGGGCAGCGGGTGCGGGCCGCGGATAAGAACCAGTACTTC. It codes for CSARGQRVRAADKNQYF.

A single count supports this clonotype. Since a much larger clone is just one base distant, this may be a read error. The rearrangement uses TRBV27 and TRBJ2-5, with D hard to call. Germline values: CDR1 MNHEY, CDR2 SMNVEV (reference sequence). The CDR3 spans 14 residues. The V end lost 2 bases, the J end lost 5 bases, and 12 bases lay between the germline ends. The CDR3 protein is CASSLTGPWETQYF. CDR3 sequence (DNA): TGTGCCAGCAGTTTAACGGGCCCTTGGGAGACCCAGTACTTC.

The chain joins TRBV4-1 to TRBJ1-1; no firm D call. The CDR3 length is 13 residues. V lost 1 base and J 7 bases, leaving 10 bases between the germline ends. CDR1 MGHRA and CDR2 YSYEKL come from the germline V gene. CDR3 DNA sequence: TGCGCCAGCAGCCAAGTTTCGACGGATGAAGCTTTCTTT. Its translation is CASSQVSTDEAFF.

For this clonotype: This likely comes from a read error, as the CDR3 has no conserved phenylalanine or tryptophan at its end. The rearrangement joins TRBV19 to TRBJ2-2; perhaps D is TRBD1 or TRBD2 (5 bases each). V was trimmed by 6 bases and J by 3 bases, leaving 11 bases between them. CDR3 length: 14 amino acids. CDR1 is LNHDA, CDR2 SQIVND, per germline (reference sequence). CDR3 bases: TGTGCCAGTAGAAGGCAGGGAGACACCGGGGAGCTGTTTTCT. As protein: CASRRQGDTGELFS.

This clonotype was counted between two and nine times. V usage is TRBV15 and J usage is TRBJ2-7, with D possibly being TRBD1 (7 bases). The ends were cut back, 1 base at V and 0 bases at J, with 10 bases in the middle. The CDR3 runs to 15 residues. Germline V gene data show CDR1 as LNHNV and CDR2 as YYDKDF (reference sequence). CDR3 in DNA: TGTGCCACCAGCAGAGGACAGGGACTCTCCTACGAGCAGTACTTC. Amino acids: CATSRGQGLSYEQYF.

This clonotype was detected only a few times. The chain uses TRBV19 and TRBJ2-7; possibly TRBD1 or TRBD2 for D (5 bases each). CDR1 LNHDA and CDR2 SQIVND come from the germline V gene (reference sequence). The V end was cut by 3 bases, the J end by 3 bases, with 12 bases between. The CDR3 is 14 amino acids. The CDR3 DNA is TGTGCCAGTAGTATGTACGGGGCGGACTACGAGCAGTACTTC. This sequence encodes CASSMYGADYEQYF.

This clonotype was picked up many times. The chain joins TRBV27 to TRBJ2-1; tentative D call: TRBD1 (7 bases). Germline assignment: CDR1 MNHEY and CDR2 SMNVEV (reference sequence). The length of the CDR3 is 15 residues. Trimming removed 7 bases from V and 1 base from J, with 14 bases in between. CDR3: CASIRGVGSYNEQFF. The CDR3 coding sequence is TGTGCCAGCATCAGGGGGGTAGGGTCCTACAATGAGCAGTTCTTC.

Of note for this clonotype: One junction end disagrees with the germline gene, perhaps due to a read error. This chain joins TRBV11-2 and TRBJ2-7; TRBD2 matches at 12 bases. The CDR3 has 15 amino acids. The germline V gene encodes CDR1 SGHAT and CDR2 FQNNGV. The chain's CDR3 is CASSYRTSGTYGQYF. CDR3 sequence (DNA): TGTGCCAGCAGCTACCGGACTAGCGGGACCTACGGGCAGTACTTC.

This clonotype appeared a few times. The genes are TRBV4-3 and TRBJ2-7; D is perhaps TRBD2 (6 bases). The CDR3 is 16 amino acids. From germline, CDR1 is LGHNA and CDR2 YSLEER. Trimming left V 2 bases short and J 3 bases short, with 17 bases between. Here the CDR3 reads CASSQSRWTNLYEQYF. Written as DNA, the CDR3 is TGCGCCAGCAGCCAATCTAGGTGGACTAACCTCTACGAGCAGTACTTC.

Relative to its sample, this clonotype is medium-sized. This sequence joins TRBV28 and TRBJ2-2; D unclear. V lost 2 bases, J lost 3 bases, and 10 bases lay in between. CDR3 length: 15 amino acids. Germline CDR1 MDHEN, CDR2 SYDVKM. CDR3 in DNA: TGTGCCAGCAGTTTAGGTAGCCGGGACACCGGGGAGCTGTTTTTT. Its protein is CASSLGSRDTGELFF.

The V and J genes are TRBV12-3 or TRBV12-4 and TRBJ1-1, with D hard to call. The CDR3 is 15 amino acids. V dropped 3 bases and J dropped 1 base, with 12 bases sitting between them. CDR3 bases: TGTGCCAGCAGTTTCTCCCGAGACGGGAACACTGAAGCTTTCTTT. This encodes CASSFSRDGNTEAFF.

This clonotype was counted only a few times. V is TRBV2 and J is TRBJ1-5; D remains unclear. CDR3 length: 13 residues. Germline V gene sequence: CDR1 SNHLY, CDR2 FYNNEI. Trimming removed 4 bases from V and 0 bases from J, with 4 bases in between. CDR3 amino acids: CASSVYSNQPQHF. The DNA of the CDR3 is TGTGCCAGCAGTGTGTATAGCAATCAGCCCCAGCATTTT.

This clonotype was picked up a small number of times. This sequence joins TRBV7-3 and TRBJ2-1; 10 nucleotides align to TRBD2. The V segment lost 4 bases and the J segment 6 bases; nucleotides outside the gene matches: 6. In germline, CDR1 is SGHTA, CDR2 FQGTGA. The CDR3 has 15 amino acids. The DNA of the CDR3 is TGTGCCAGCAGCTCTAGCGGGAGAGTCCTCAATGAGCAGTTCTTC. Translated: CASSSSGRVLNEQFF.

The sample holds many counts of this clonotype. The gene calls are TRBV7-2 and TRBJ2-7; D is perhaps TRBD2 (5 bases). The germline CDR1 and CDR2 sequences are SGHTA and FQGNSA. Deletions cut 3 bases from V and 2 bases from J, with 11 bases between. This CDR3 spans 14 amino acids. The CDR3 here is CASSLGSLAYEQYF. CDR3 bases: TGTGCCAGCAGCTTGGGGAGTTTGGCCTACGAGCAGTACTTC.

This clonotype was counted between two and nine times. V and J are TRBV2 and TRBJ2-7; 12 bases are a match to TRBD2. The CDR3 sequence is 16 residues long. J lost 7 bases, V lost 6 bases, and 13 bases had no gene match. Germline CDR1 is SNHLY and CDR2 is FYNNEI. The DNA of the CDR3 is TGTGCCAGCAGAGACGGACGGGCTAGCGGGAGGGTTGAGCAGTACTTC. It codes for CASRDGRASGRVEQYF.

As for this clonotype: With a much larger clone just one base away, this may be a read error. This chain connects TRBV6-2 or TRBV6-3 to TRBJ2-7; TRBD2 is a possible D gene (6 bases). Germline V gene sequence: CDR1 MNHEY, CDR2 SVGEGT. The CDR3 spans 17 residues. CDR3 residues: CASSYSRRGQSSCEQYF. DNA for the CDR3: TGTGCCAGCAGTTACTCGAGGCGGGGCCAGAGCTCCTGCGAGCAGTACTTC.

About this clonotype itself: A clone one base away is much larger, so this may be a read error. The rearrangement uses TRBV27 and TRBJ2-2; TRBD1 might be the D (5 bases). This CDR3 is 12 amino acids long. Looked up from germline, CDR1 is MNHEY and CDR2 is SMNVEV (reference sequence). Trimming stripped 8 bases from V and 12 bases from J, with 16 bases between. The CDR3 DNA reads TGTGCCAGCGGCCTTAGGGGCGTGAAGCTGTTTTTT. Protein: CASGLRGVKLFF.

V usage is TRBV4-1 and J usage is TRBJ2-1; no firm D call. CDR3 length equals 14 residues. V lost 2 bases to trimming and J lost 2 bases, with 7 bases between them. Germline assignment: CDR1 MGHRA and CDR2 YSYEKL. CDR3 in DNA: TGCGCCAGCAGCCAAACAAGTACCTACAATGAGCAGTTCTTC. As protein: CASSQTSTYNEQFF.

This clonotype appeared a few times. This chain uses TRBV7-2 with TRBJ2-1; weak D call: TRBD2 (5 bases). Looked up from germline, CDR1 is SGHTA and CDR2 is FQGNSA. This CDR3 spans 13 amino acids. V was cut by 5 bases and J by 6 bases, with 11 bases left in between. CDR3 nucleotide sequence: TGTGCCAGCAGCACACCGGGGATCAATGAGCAGTTCTTC. Amino acids: CASSTPGINEQFF.

V and J are TRBV18 and TRBJ1-1; D is undetermined. Germline V CDR1 and CDR2: KGHSH, LQKENI. The CDR3 runs 18 residues. V was trimmed by 0 bases and J by 3 bases, leaving 20 bases between them. CDR3 bases: TGTGCCAGCTCACCACCGGCCTTCACGGCAGCTTGGGACACTGAAGCTTTCTTT. Encoded protein: CASSPPAFTAAWDTEAFF.

This clonotype appeared many times. The CDR3 DNA follows: TGTGCCAGCAGTTACTCAGCGGGGGGCTACAATGAGCAGTTCTTC. It specifies CASSYSAGGYNEQFF. J is TRBJ2-1 and V is TRBV6-2 or TRBV6-3; 9 bases fit TRBD2. J was trimmed by 3 bases and V by 0 bases; bases with no gene match: 0. Looked up from germline, CDR1 is MNHEY and CDR2 is SVGEGT. This CDR3 comprises 15 residues.

V usage is TRBV6-5 and J usage is TRBJ2-5, with a possible D match to TRBD2 (5 bases). This CDR3 region has 14 residues. Per germline, CDR1 MNHEY and CDR2 SVGAGI. Trimming removed 3 bases at V and 5 bases at J, with 13 bases between. The CDR3 spells CASSYGLAWETQYF. CDR3 sequence (DNA): TGTGCCAGCAGTTATGGTCTAGCATGGGAGACCCAGTACTTC.

This chain connects TRBV20-1 to TRBJ1-5, with a tentative D call TRBD1 (5 bases). V lost 6 bases, J lost 3 bases, and 12 bases lay in between. Germline CDR1 DFQATT, CDR2 SNEGSKA (reference sequence). This CDR3 contains 13 residues. Written as DNA, the CDR3 is TGCAGTGCGGGGGAGGGGCCCAATCAGCCCCAGCATTTT. Protein sequence: CSAGEGPNQPQHF.

This clonotype turned up a few times. The V gene is TRBV24-1, the J gene TRBJ2-7, with D maybe TRBD1 (5 bases). The CDR3 contains 14 residues. V lost 9 bases and J 4 bases, leaving 18 bases between the germline ends. The germline CDR1 and CDR2 sequences are KGHDR and SFDVKD. The CDR3 DNA reads TGTGCCACCTCGCGTAGGGGCGAAGAATACGAGCAGTACTTC. This sequence encodes CATSRRGEEYEQYF.

This clonotype was observed a handful of times. The chain recombines TRBV7-2 with TRBJ2-5, with 8 bases matching TRBD1. Trimming took 2 bases from V and 2 from J; bases not matched to a gene: 10. Germline loops: CDR1 SGHTA, CDR2 FQGNSA. The length of the CDR3 is 17 residues. In nucleotides, the CDR3 is TGTGCCAGCAGCTTACAAAGGGGACAGGAGGGGCAAGAGACCCAGTACTTC. Its translation: CASSLQRGQEGQETQYF.

This clonotype has more than one count but fewer than ten. The chain joins TRBV20-1 to TRBJ2-7; D is unresolved. The germline V and J ends were trimmed by 5 bases and 0 bases, with 11 bases remaining between them. This CDR3 has 13 amino acids. Per germline, CDR1 DFQATT and CDR2 SNEGSKA (reference sequence). The CDR3 coding sequence is TGCAGTGCTGTGGACCCGACCTCCTACGAGCAGTACTTC. Translated: CSAVDPTSYEQYF.

This clonotype was counted many times. This sequence joins TRBV28 and TRBJ1-2, with 8 bases aligning to TRBD1. Germline-derived CDR1 and CDR2 are MDHEN and SYDVKM. This CDR3 is 14 amino acids long. J gave up 6 bases and V 3 bases, and 6 bases lay outside the gene matches. Written as DNA, the CDR3 is TGTGCCAGCAGTTTTCAGGGGGCAGTGAATGGCTACACCTTC. Its protein product is CASSFQGAVNGYTF.

The chain employs TRBV7-3 and TRBJ1-5; D remains ambiguous. CDR1 is SGHTA and CDR2 is FQGTGA in the germline V gene. This CDR3 is 13 amino acids long. The V gene lost 5 bases and the J gene lost 4 bases, with 9 bases spanning the gap. In nucleotides, the CDR3 is TGTGCCAGCAGCCCCGACGCGAATCAGCCCCAGCATTTT. It specifies CASSPDANQPQHF.

V is TRBV28 and J is TRBJ2-7, with TRBD1 as a possible D gene (5 bases). Germline-derived CDR1 and CDR2 are MDHEN and SYDVKM. Deletions cut 3 bases from V and 4 bases from J, with 22 bases between. The CDR3 spans 17 residues. The CDR3: CASSFNSGAKIDYEQYF. CDR3 in DNA: TGTGCCAGCAGTTTCAATAGTGGGGCTAAGATCGATTACGAGCAGTACTTC. The complete variable domain, with remaining parts taken from reference TRBV28 and TRBJ2-7, reads DVKVTQSSRYLVKRTGEKVFLECVQDMDHENMFWYRQDPGLGLRLIYFSYDVKMKEKGDIPEGYSVSREKKERFSLILESASTNQTSMYLCASSFNSGAKIDYEQYFGPGTRLTVT.

This clonotype appeared many times. The rearrangement uses TRBV20-1 and TRBJ2-1, with D perhaps TRBD1 or TRBD2 (7 bases each). Germline CDR1 is DFQATT and CDR2 is SNEGSKA (reference sequence). There are 14 residues in the CDR3. The V end was cut by 5 bases, the J end by 0 bases, with 11 bases between. Here the CDR3 DNA reads TGCAGTGCTCAGGGGGGGGACTCCTACAATGAGCAGTTCTTC. Amino acids: CSAQGGDSYNEQFF.

This clonotype was seen repeatedly, ten times or more. Here the CDR3 DNA reads TGTGCCACCTATTCGGACTATTACAATGAGCAGTTCTTC. Protein product: CATYSDYYNEQFF. This rearrangement joins TRBV19 to TRBJ2-1; D perhaps matches TRBD2 (6 bases). Trimming stripped 10 bases from V and 4 bases from J, with 14 bases between. From germline, CDR1 is LNHDA and CDR2 SQIVND (reference sequence). The CDR3 covers 13 residues.

The chain combines TRBV28 with TRBJ1-2; D is undetermined. The CDR3 loop spans 12 amino acids. Per germline, CDR1 MDHEN and CDR2 SYDVKM. V lost 2 bases to trimming and J lost 9 bases, with 10 bases between them. The CDR3 coding sequence is TGTGCCAGCAGTTTACGGGAGTATTGCTACACCTTC. This codes for CASSLREYCYTF.